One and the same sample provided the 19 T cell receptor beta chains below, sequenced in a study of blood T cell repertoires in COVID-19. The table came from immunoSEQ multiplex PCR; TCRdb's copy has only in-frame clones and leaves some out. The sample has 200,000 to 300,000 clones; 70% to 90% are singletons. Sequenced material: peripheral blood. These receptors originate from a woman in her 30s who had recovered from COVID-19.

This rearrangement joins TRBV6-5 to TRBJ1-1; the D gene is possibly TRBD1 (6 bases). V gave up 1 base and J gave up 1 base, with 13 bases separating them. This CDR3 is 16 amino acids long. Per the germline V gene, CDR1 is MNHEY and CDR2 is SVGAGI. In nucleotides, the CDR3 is TGTGCCAGCAGTTACTGGTCAGGGGCAGGGAACACTGAAGCTTTCTTT. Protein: CASSYWSGAGNTEAFF.

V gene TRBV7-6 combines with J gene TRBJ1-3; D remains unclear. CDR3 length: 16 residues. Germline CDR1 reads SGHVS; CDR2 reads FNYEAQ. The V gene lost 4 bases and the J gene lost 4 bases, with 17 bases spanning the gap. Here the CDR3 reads CASSSGFWTGGNTIYF. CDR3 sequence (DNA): TGTGCCAGCAGCTCGGGATTCTGGACGGGAGGAAACACCATATATTTT. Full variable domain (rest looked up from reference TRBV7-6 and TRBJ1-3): GAGVSQSPRYKVTKRGQDVALRCDPISGHVSLYWYRQALGQGPEFLTYFNYEAQQDKSGLPNDRFSAERPEGSISTLTIQRTEQRDSAMYRCASSSGFWTGGNTIYFGEGSWLTVV.

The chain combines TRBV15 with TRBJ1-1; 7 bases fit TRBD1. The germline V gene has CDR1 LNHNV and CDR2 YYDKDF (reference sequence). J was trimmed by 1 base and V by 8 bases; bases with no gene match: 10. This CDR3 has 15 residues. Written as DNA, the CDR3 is TGTGCCACCCGACAAAGGGACAGAGAGAACACTGAAGCTTTCTTT. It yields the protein CATRQRDRENTEAFF.

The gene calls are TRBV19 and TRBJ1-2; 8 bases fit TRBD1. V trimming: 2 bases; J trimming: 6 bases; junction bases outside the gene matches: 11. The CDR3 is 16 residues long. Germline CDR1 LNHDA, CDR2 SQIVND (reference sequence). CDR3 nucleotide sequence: TGTGCCAGTAGTATATACCCCGGGACAGGCGATGATGGCTACACCTTC. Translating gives CASSIYPGTGDDGYTF.

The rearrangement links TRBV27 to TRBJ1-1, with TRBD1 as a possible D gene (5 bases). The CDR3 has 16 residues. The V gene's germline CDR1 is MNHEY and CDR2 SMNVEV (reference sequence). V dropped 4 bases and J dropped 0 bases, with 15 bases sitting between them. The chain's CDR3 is CASSSGEGRMNTEAFF. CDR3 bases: TGTGCCAGCAGTTCGGGGGAAGGTCGAATGAACACTGAAGCTTTCTTT.

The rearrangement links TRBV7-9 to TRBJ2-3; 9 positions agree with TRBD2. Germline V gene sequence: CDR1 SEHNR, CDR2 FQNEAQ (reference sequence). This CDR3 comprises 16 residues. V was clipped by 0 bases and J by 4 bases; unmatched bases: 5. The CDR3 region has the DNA TGTGCCAGCAGCTTAGCGGCGGGGGGGCCTTCAGATACGCAGTATTTT. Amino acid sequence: CASSLAAGGPSDTQYF.

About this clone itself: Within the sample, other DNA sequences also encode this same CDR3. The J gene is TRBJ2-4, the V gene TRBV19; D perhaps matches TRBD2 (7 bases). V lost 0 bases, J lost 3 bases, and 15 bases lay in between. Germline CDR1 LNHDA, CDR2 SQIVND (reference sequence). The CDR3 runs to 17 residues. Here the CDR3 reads CASSIDGGRVGKNIQYF. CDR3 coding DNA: TGTGCCAGTAGTATAGACGGGGGGCGCGTGGGCAAAAACATTCAGTACTTC.

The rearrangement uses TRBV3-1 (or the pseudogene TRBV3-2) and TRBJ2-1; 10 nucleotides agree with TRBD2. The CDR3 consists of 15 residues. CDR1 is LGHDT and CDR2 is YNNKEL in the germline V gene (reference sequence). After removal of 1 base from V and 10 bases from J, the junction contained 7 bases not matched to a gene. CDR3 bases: TGTGCCAGCAGCCAAGCAACTAGCGGGACTTCGGAGCAGTTCTTC. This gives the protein CASSQATSGTSEQFF.

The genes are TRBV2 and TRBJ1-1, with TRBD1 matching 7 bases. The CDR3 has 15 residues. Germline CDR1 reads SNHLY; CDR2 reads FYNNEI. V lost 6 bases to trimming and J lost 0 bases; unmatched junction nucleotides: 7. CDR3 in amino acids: CASRETGLMNTEAFF. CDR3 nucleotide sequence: TGTGCCAGCAGGGAGACAGGGTTGATGAACACTGAAGCTTTCTTT.

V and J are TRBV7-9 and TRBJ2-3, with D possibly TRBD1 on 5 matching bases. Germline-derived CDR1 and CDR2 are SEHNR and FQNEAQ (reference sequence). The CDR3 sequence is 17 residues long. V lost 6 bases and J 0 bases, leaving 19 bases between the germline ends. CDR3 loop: CASSGARPVSSTDTQYF. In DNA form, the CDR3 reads TGTGCCAGCAGTGGGGCTAGACCTGTTTCGAGCACAGATACGCAGTATTTT.

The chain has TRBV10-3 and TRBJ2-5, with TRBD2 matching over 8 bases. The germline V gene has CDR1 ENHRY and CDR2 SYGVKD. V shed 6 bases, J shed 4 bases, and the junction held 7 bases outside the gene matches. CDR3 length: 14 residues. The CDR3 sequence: CAISGGARGETQYF. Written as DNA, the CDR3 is TGTGCCATCAGCGGGGGGGCTAGGGGAGAGACCCAGTACTTC.

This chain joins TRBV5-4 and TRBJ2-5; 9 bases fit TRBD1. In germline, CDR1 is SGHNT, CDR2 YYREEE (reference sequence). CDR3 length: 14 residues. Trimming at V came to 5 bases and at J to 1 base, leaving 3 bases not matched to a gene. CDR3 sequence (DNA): TGTGCCAGCAGAGAACAGGGGGCCCAAGAGACCCAGTACTTC. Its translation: CASREQGAQETQYF.

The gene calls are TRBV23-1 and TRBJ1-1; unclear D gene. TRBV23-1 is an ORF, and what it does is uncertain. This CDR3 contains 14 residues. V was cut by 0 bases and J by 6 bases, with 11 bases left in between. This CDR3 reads CASSQSASKAEAFF. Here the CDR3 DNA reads TGCGCCAGCAGTCAATCGGCTAGTAAGGCTGAAGCTTTCTTT.

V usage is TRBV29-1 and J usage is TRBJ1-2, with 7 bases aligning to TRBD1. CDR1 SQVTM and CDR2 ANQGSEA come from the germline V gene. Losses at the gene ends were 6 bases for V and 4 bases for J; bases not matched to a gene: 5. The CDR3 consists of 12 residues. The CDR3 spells CSVRRDSYGYTF. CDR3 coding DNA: TGCAGCGTAAGGAGGGACAGCTATGGCTACACCTTC.

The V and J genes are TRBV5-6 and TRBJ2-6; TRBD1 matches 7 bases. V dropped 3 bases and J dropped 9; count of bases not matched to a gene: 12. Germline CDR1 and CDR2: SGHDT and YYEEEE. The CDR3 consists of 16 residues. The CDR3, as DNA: TGTGCCAGCAGCTGGGACAGTTTACTCACCAACAACGTCCTGACTTTC. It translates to CASSWDSLLTNNVLTF.

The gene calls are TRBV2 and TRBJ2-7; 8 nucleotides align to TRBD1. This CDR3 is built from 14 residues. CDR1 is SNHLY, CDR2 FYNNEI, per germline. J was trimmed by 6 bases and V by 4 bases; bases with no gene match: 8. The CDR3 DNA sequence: TGTGCCAGCAGTGTCGACAGGGGCTTGGGCGAGCAGTACTTC. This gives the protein CASSVDRGLGEQYF.

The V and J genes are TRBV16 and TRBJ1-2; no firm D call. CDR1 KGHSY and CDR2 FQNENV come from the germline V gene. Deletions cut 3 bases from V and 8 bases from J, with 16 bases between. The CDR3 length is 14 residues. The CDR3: CASSQGPITGGYTF. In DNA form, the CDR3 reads TGTGCCAGCAGCCAGGGCCCGATCACCGGCGGCTACACCTTC.

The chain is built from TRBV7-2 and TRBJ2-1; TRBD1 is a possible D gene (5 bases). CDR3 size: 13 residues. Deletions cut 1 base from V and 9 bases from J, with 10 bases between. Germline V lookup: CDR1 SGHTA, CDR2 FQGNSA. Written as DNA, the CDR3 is TGTGCCAGCAGCTTAGTCAGGGCGAGTGAGCAGTTCTTC. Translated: CASSLVRASEQFF.

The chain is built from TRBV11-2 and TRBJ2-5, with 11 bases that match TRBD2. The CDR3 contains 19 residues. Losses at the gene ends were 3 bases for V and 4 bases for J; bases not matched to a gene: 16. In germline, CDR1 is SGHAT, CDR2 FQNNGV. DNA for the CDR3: TGTGCCAGCAGCTTCAAACCCAGGCCGCTAGCGGGGGGAAGAGAGACCCAGTACTTC. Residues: CASSFKPRPLAGGRETQYF.